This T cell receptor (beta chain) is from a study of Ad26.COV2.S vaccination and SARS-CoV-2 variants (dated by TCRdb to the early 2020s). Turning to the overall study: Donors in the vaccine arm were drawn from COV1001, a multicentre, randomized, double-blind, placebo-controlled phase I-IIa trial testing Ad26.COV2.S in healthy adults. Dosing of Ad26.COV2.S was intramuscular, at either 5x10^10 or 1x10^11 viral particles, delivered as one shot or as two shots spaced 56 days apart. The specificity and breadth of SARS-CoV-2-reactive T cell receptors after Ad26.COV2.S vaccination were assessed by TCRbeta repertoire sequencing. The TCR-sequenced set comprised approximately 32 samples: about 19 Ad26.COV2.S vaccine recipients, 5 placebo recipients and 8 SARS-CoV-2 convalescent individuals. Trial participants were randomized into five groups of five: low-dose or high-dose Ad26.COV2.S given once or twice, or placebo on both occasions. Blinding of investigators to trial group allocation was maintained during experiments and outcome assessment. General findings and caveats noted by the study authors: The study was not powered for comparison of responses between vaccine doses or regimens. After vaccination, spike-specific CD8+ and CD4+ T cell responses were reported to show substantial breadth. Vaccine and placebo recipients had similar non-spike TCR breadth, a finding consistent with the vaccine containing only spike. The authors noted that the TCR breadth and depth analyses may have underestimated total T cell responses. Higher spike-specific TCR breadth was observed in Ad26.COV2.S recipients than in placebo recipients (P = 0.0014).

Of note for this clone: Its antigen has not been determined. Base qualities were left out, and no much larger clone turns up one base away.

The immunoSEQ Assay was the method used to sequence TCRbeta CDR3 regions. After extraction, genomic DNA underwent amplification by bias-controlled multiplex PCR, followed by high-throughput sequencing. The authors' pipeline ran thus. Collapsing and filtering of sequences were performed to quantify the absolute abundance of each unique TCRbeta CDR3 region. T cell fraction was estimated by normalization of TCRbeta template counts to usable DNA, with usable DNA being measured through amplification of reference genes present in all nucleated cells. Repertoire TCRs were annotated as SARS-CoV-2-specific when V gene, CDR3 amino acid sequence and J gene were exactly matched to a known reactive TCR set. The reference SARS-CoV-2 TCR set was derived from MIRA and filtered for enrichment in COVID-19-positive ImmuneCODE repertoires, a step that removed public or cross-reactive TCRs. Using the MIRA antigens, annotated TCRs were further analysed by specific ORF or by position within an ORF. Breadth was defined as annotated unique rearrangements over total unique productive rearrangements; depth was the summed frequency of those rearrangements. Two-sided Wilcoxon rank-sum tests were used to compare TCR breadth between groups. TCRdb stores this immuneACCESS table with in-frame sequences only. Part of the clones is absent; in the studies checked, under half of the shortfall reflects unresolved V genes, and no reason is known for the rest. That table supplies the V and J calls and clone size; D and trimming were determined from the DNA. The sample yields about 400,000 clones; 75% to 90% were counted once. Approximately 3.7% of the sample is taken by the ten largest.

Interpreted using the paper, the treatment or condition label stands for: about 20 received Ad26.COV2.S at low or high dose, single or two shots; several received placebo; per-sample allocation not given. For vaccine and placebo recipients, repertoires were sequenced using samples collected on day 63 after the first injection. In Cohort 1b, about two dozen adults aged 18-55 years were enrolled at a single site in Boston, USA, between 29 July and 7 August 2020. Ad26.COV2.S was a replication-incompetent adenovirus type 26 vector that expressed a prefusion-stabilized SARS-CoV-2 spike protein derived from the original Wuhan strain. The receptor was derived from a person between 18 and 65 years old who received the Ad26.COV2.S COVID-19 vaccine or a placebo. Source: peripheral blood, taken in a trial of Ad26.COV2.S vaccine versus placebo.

The nucleotide sequence reads TGTGCCAGCAGCGCGGACTCTCAGGGTGGCTACACCTTC. Its protein reads: CASSADSQGGYTF. Recombination linked TRBV7-2 to TRBJ1-2; possibly the D gene is TRBD1, per 5 matching bases. Between the V and J ends, shortened by 5 bases and 7 bases respectively, the junction contains 14 bases. In the germline V gene, CDR1 corresponds to SGHTA and CDR2 to FQGNSA. The CDR3 measures 13 amino acids from cysteine to phenylalanine. Only CDR3 DNA remains: 39 bases, in frame from the first base.